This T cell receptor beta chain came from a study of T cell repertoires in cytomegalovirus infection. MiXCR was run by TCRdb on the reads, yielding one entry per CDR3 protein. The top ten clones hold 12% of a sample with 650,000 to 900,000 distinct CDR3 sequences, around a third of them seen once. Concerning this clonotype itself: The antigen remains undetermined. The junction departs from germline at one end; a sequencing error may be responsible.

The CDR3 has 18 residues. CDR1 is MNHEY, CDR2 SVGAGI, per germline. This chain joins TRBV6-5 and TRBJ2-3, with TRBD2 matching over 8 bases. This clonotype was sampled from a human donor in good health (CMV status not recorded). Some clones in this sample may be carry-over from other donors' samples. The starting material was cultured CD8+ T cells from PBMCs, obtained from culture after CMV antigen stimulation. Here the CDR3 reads CANSSRWISGTYTDTQYF. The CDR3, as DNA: TGCGCCAACAGTTCGCGATGGATTAGCGGGACCTACACAGATACGCAGTATTTT.